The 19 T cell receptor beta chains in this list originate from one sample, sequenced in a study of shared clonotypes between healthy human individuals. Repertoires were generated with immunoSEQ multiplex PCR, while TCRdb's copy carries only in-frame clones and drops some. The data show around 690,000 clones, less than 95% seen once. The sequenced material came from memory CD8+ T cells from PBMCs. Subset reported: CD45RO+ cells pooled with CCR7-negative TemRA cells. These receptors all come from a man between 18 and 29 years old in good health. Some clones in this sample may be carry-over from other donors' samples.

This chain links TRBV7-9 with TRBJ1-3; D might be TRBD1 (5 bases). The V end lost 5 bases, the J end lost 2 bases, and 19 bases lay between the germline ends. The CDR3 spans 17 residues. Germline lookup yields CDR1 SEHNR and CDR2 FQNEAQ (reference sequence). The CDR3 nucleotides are TGTGCCAGCAGCCCAGAAACTCAGGGTGCTGCTGGAAACACCATATATTTT. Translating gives CASSPETQGAAGNTIYF.

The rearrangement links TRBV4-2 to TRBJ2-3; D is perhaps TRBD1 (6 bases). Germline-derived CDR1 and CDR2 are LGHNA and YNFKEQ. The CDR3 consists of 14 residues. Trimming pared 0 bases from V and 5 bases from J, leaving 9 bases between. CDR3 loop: CASSQETGLDTQYF. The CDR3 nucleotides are TGTGCCAGCAGCCAAGAAACAGGGCTAGATACGCAGTATTTT.

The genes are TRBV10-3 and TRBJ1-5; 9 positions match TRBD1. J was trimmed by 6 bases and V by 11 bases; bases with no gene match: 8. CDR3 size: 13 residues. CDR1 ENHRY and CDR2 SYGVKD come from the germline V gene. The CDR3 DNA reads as TGTGCCTCCTGGACAGGGGAAGCTCAGCCCCAGCATTTT. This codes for CASWTGEAQPQHF.

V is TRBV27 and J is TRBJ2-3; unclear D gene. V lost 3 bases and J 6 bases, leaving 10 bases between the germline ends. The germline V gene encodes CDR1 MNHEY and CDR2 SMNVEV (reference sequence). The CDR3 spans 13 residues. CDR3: CASSFSPLDTQYF. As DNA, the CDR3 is TGTGCCAGCAGTTTCTCTCCCTTGGATACGCAGTATTTT.

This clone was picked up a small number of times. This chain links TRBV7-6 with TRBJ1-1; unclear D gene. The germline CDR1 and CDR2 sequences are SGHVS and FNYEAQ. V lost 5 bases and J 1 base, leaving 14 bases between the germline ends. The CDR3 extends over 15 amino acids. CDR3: CASSGWRSRNTEAFF. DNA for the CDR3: TGTGCCAGCAGCGGGTGGCGGTCGAGGAACACTGAAGCTTTCTTT.

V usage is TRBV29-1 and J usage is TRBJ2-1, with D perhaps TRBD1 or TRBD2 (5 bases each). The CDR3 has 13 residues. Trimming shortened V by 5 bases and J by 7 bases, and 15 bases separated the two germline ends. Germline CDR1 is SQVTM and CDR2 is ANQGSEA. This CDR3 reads CSVRVGPWNEQFF. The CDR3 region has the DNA TGCAGCGTTCGAGTGGGACCGTGGAATGAGCAGTTCTTC.

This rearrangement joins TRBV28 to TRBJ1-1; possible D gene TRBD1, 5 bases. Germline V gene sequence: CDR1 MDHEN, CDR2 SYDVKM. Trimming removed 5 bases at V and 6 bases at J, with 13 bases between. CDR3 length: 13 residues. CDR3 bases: TGTGCCAGCAGTCCACAGACAGCTTCTGAAGCTTTCTTT. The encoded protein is CASSPQTASEAFF.

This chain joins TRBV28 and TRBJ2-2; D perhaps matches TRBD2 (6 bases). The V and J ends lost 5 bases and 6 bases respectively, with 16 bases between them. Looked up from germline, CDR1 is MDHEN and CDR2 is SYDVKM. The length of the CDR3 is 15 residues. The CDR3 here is CASSPTRSAAGELFF. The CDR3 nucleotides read TGTGCCAGCAGTCCGACTAGGAGCGCGGCCGGGGAGCTGTTTTTT.

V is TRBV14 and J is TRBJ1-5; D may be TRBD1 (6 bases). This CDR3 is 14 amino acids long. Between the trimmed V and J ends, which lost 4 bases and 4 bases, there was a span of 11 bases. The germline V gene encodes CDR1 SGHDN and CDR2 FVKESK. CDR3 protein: CASSPGQTNQPQHF. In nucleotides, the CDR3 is TGTGCCAGCAGCCCCGGACAGACTAATCAGCCCCAGCATTTT.

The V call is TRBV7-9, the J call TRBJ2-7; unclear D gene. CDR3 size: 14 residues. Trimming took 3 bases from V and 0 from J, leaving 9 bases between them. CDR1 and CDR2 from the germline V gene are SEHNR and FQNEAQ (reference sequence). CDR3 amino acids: CASSFTGSSYEQYF. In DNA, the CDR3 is TGTGCCAGCAGCTTTACGGGTAGCTCCTACGAGCAGTACTTC.

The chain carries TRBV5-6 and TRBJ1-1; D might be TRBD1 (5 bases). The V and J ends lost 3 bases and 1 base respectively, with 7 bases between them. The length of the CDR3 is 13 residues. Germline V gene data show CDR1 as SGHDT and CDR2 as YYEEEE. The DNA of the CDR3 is TGTGCCAGCAGCTCCGGACAGAACACTGAAGCTTTCTTT. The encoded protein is CASSSGQNTEAFF.

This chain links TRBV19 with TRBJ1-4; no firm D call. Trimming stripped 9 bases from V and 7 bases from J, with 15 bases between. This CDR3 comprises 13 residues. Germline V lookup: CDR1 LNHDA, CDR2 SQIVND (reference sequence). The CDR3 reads CASRAREGEKLFF. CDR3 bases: TGTGCCAGCCGAGCGCGAGAAGGTGAAAAACTGTTTTTT.

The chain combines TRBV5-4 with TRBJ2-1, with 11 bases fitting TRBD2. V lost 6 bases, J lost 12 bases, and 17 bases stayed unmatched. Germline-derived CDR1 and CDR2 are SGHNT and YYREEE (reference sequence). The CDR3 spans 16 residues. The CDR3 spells CASTPLGGLAADGQFF. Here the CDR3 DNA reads TGTGCCAGCACCCCGCTGGGGGGACTAGCGGCAGATGGGCAGTTCTTC.

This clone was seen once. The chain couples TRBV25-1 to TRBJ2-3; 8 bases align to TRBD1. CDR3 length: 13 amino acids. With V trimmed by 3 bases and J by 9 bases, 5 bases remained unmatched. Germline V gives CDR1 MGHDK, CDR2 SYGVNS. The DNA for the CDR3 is TGTGCCAGCAGTGAGATCAGGGGGCAGACGCAGTATTTT. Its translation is CASSEIRGQTQYF.

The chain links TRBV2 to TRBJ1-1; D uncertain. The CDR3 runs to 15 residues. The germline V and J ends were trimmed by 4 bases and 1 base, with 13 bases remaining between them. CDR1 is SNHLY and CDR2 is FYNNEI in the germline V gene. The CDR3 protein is CASSVPGRSNTEAFF. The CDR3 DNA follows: TGTGCCAGCAGTGTTCCCGGACGGTCGAACACTGAAGCTTTCTTT. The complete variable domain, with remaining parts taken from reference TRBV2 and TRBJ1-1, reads EPEVTQTPSHQVTQMGQEVILRCVPISNHLYFYWYRQILGQKVEFLVSFYNNEISEKSEIFDDQFSVERPDGSNFTLKIRSTKLEDSAMYFCASSVPGRSNTEAFFGQGTRLTVV.

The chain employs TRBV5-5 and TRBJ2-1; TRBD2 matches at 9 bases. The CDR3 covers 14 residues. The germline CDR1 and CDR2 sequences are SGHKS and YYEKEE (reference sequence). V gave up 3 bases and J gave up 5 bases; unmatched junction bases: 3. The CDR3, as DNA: TGTGCCAGCAGCTGGACTAGCGAACACAATGAGCAGTTCTTC. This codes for CASSWTSEHNEQFF. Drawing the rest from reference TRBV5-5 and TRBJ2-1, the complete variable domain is DAGVTQSPTHLIKTRGQQVTLRCSPISGHKSVSWYQQVLGQGPQFIFQYYEKEERGRGNFPDRFSARQFPNYSSELNVNALLLGDSALYLCASSWTSEHNEQFFGPGTRLTVL.

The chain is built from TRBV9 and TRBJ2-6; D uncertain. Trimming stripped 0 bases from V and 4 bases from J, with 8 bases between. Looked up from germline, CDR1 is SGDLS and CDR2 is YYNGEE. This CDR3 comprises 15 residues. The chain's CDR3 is CASSVGWAGANVLTF. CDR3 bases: TGTGCCAGCAGCGTAGGGTGGGCGGGGGCCAACGTCCTGACTTTC.

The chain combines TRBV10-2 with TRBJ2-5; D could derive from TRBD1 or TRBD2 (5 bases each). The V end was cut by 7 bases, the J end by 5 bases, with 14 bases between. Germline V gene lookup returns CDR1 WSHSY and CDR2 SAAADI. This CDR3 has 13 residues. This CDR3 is CASMVGPLETQYF. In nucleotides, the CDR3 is TGCGCCAGCATGGTGGGACCGTTGGAGACCCAGTACTTC.

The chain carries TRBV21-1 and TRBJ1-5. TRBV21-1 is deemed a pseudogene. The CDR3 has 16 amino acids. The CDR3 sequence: CASSIKGVGRVQPQHF. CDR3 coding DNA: TGTGCCAGCAGCATCAAGGGTGTCGGGAGAGTGCAGCCCCAGCATTTT.